This is a list of T cell receptor beta chains from one sample in a study of blood T cell repertoires in COVID-19. Sequencing was performed with immunoSEQ multiplex PCR; in TCRdb, only in-frame clones are kept and a portion is missing. The table records 150,000 or so clones, roughly 88% of them present only once. Sequencing was done on a sample of peripheral blood. All receptors come from a woman aged 60-75 years with acute or convalescent COVID-19. CDR3s leave out the opening cysteine and the closing phenylalanine or tryptophan. Expanded clones get a size class; other rows say once, few or many, or leave the size out.

V gene: TRBV10-3
clone size: -
CDR3 protein: AISGNQGAYGYT

V gene: TRBV6-5
clone size: -
CDR3 protein: ASSYVASSQPQH

V gene: TRBV18
clone size: -
CDR3 protein: ASSPRQGAGTEAF

V gene: TRBV19
clone size: -
CDR3 protein: ATDSGDLNEQF

V gene: TRBV7-9
clone size: -
CDR3 protein: ASSLTGNTEAF

V gene: TRBV24-1
clone size: -
CDR3 protein: ATAGQGGQPQH

V gene: TRBV9
clone size: -
CDR3 protein: ASSQTSGAYNEQF

V gene: TRBV6-2/TRBV6-3
clone size: -
CDR3 protein: ASSPWVAGANTDTQY

V gene: TRBV7-8
clone size: -
CDR3 protein: ASSLASRGGENEQF

V gene: TRBV5-1
clone size: -
CDR3 protein: ASSLAVATGELF

V gene: TRBV12-3/TRBV12-4
clone size: -
CDR3 protein: ASSYFNTQY

V gene: TRBV4-2
clone size: -
CDR3 protein: ASSQDIMADTIY

V gene: TRBV6-1
clone size: few
CDR3 protein: ASSEQQNMNTEAF

V gene: TRBV6-2/TRBV6-3
clone size: -
CDR3 protein: ASSYLQVNQPQH

V gene: TRBV7-9
clone size: -
CDR3 protein: ASSPGQGAEEQF

V gene: TRBV5-1
clone size: -
CDR3 protein: ASSSNQETQY

V gene: TRBV4-2
clone size: -
CDR3 protein: ASSQEGGVTNEKLF

V gene: TRBV5-5
clone size: -
CDR3 protein: ASSLVLGQSNQPQH

V gene: TRBV6-4
clone size: -
CDR3 protein: ASSTRLAGGGDEQY

V gene: TRBV6-5
clone size: -
CDR3 protein: ASSLSNNSPLH

V gene: TRBV5-8
clone size: -
CDR3 protein: ASRSRSPNSPLH

V gene: TRBV18
clone size: -
CDR3 protein: ASSPSGGYTDTQY

V gene: TRBV24-1
clone size: once
CDR3 protein: ATRVGLWGEKLF

V gene: TRBV2
clone size: -
CDR3 protein: ASSLGSSQSSYEQY

V gene: TRBV5-6
clone size: -
CDR3 protein: ASSIGQGLPSNTEAF

V gene: TRBV19
clone size: -
CDR3 protein: ASSIAGASGPTEAF

V gene: TRBV7-9
clone size: few
CDR3 protein: ASSRSSMSGGNVQETQY

V gene: TRBV18
clone size: -
CDR3 protein: ASSPPLAEQF

V gene: TRBV3-1/TRBV3-2
clone size: -
CDR3 protein: ASSQDSQIPNYGYT

V gene: TRBV7-3
clone size: -
CDR3 protein: ASSLSHSYTTEAF

V gene: TRBV7-3
clone size: -
CDR3 protein: ASSPTVTNTEAF

V gene: TRBV7-2
clone size: -
CDR3 protein: ASSPDRNYGYT

V gene: TRBV7-8
clone size: once
CDR3 protein: ASSFRGAGNTIY

V gene: TRBV19
clone size: -
CDR3 protein: ASSISTGNYNSPLH

V gene: TRBV6-1
clone size: -
CDR3 protein: ASSLDRSGTGELF